One and the same sample provided the 24 T cell receptor beta chains below, sequenced in a study of blood T cells in healthy people across ages. A sample-barcoded 5' primer and a J-beta primer mix were used in a second PCR of about 7 to 12 cycles. TCRdb re-derived calls from the 5' RACE reads in MiXCR, one entry per CDR3 protein. The sample records 1 million or so distinct CDR3 sequences, roughly 45% being singletons. The sequencing input was blood. Source of these receptors: an older woman in good health.

As concerns this clonotype: The junction differs from germline at one of its ends, possibly a read error. The chain combines TRBV11-2 with TRBJ2-2; D gene uncertain. Germline V gene lookup returns CDR1 SGHAT and CDR2 FQNNGV. This CDR3 contains 17 residues. CDR3 DNA sequence: TGTGCCGGCAGCCCCCAGTTAGTCGGGTCGAACACCGGGGAGCTGTTTTTT. Translating gives CAGSPQLVGSNTGELFF.

The chain couples TRBV25-1 to TRBJ2-7, with D possibly matching TRBD1 (6 bases). CDR3 size: 14 residues. V lost 11 bases, J lost 3 bases, and 20 bases lay in between. Germline CDR1 and CDR2: MGHDK and SYGVNS. The CDR3 loop is CAGSFTGHGYEQYF. As DNA, the CDR3 is TGTGCCGGCTCCTTTACAGGGCACGGCTACGAGCAGTACTTC.

This clonotype was detected a few times. The V call is TRBV6-4, the J call TRBJ2-3; D not resolved. The CDR3 has 15 amino acids. Trimming stripped 0 bases from V and 2 bases from J, with 9 bases between. Germline CDR1 reads MRHNA; CDR2 reads SNTAGT. In nucleotides, the CDR3 is TGTGCCAGCAGTGACTCGTCCGACATCACAGATACGCAGTATTTT. Amino acids: CASSDSSDITDTQYF.

This clonotype appeared a few times. The junction departs from germline at one end; a sequencing error may be responsible. The chain recombines TRBV7-9 with TRBJ2-7, with D perhaps matching TRBD1 or TRBD2 (5 bases each). This CDR3 region has 16 residues. CDR1 and CDR2 from the germline V gene are SEHNR and FQNEAQ (reference sequence). As DNA, the CDR3 is TGTGCCGGCAGCTTAGCGCCAGCAGGGAGCCTGTACGAGCAGTACTTC. As protein: CAGSLAPAGSLYEQYF.

The V call is TRBV11-2, the J call TRBJ2-3; 9 nucleotides line up with TRBD1. This CDR3 comprises 16 residues. Germline assignment: CDR1 SGHAT and CDR2 FQNNGV. The trim removed 5 bases at V and 6 bases at J, leaving 12 bases unmatched. The CDR3 nucleotides read TGTGCCAGCAGCACCCAACAGGGGGCTGTAGAGGATACGCAGTATTTT. Amino acids: CASSTQQGAVEDTQYF.

The sample holds many counts of this clonotype. This chain connects TRBV6-2 or TRBV6-3 to TRBJ2-7, with 9 bases lining up with TRBD1. The CDR3 is 13 amino acids. The J segment lost 5 bases and the V segment lost 7 bases, leaving 6 bases of the junction unmatched. The germline CDR1 and CDR2 sequences are MNHEY and SVGEGT. The CDR3 is CASIGDRDHEQYF. As DNA, the CDR3 is TGTGCCAGCATTGGGGACAGGGACCACGAGCAGTACTTC.

This clonotype was counted a few times. This chain joins TRBV5-1 and TRBJ2-1; no clear D. The germline V and J ends were trimmed by 5 bases and 2 bases, with 8 bases remaining between them. Germline V lookup: CDR1 SGHRS, CDR2 YFSETQ. CDR3 length equals 13 residues. The DNA of the CDR3 is TGCGCCAGCAGTGCAGAGCCCTACAATGAGCAGTTCTTC. Translation gives CASSAEPYNEQFF.

The chain is built from TRBV20-1 and TRBJ2-7; 10 nucleotides agree with TRBD2. The CDR3 spans 14 residues. V dropped 5 bases and J dropped 2; count of bases not matched to a gene: 6. Germline V CDR1 and CDR2: DFQATT, SNEGSKA (reference sequence). The CDR3 loop reads CSALAGGRAYEQYF. The CDR3 nucleotides are TGCAGTGCTTTAGCGGGAGGAAGGGCCTACGAGCAGTACTTC.

Only a few counts were recorded for this clonotype. The gene calls are TRBV28 and TRBJ1-2, with D unresolved. The CDR3 extends over 16 amino acids. With 2 bases removed from V and 1 base from J, the gap between germline ends came to 14 bases. The germline V gene encodes CDR1 MDHEN and CDR2 SYDVKM. The CDR3 region has the DNA TGTGCCAGCAGTTTAGGCTTCTCCGATCTTAACTATGGCTACACCTTC. This translates into CASSLGFSDLNYGYTF.

This clonotype appeared a few times. This chain joins TRBV7-8 and TRBJ2-1; D perhaps matches TRBD1 (6 bases). The CDR3 is 16 residues long. Looked up from germline, CDR1 is SGHVS and CDR2 is FQNEAQ. Trimming shortened V by 5 bases and J by 2 bases, and 16 bases separated the two germline ends. The DNA of the CDR3 is TGTGCCAGCAGCCCCTCACCGGGACAAGCCTACAATGAGCAGTTCTTC. This encodes CASSPSPGQAYNEQFF.

The genes are TRBV28 and TRBJ1-1, with D possibly matching TRBD1 (6 bases). Germline V lookup: CDR1 MDHEN, CDR2 SYDVKM. The CDR3 runs 14 residues. V lost 5 bases and J 3 bases, leaving 13 bases between the germline ends. The CDR3 here is CASSLTGSDTEAFF. CDR3 sequence (DNA): TGTGCCAGCAGTCTAACAGGGTCGGACACTGAAGCTTTCTTT.

Ten or more counts support this clonotype. The chain recombines TRBV12-3 or TRBV12-4 with TRBJ1-2; 7 positions agree with TRBD1. The CDR3 has 13 residues. The V and J ends lost 3 bases and 5 bases, in that order; junction bases with no gene match: 3. CDR3 coding DNA: TGTGCCAGCAGTTTGGGACAGCCTTATGGCTACACCTTC. This codes for CASSLGQPYGYTF.

CDR3 DNA sequence: TGCAGTGCTAGAGATATCGGGCGGGAGCAGTACTTC. Protein: CSARDIGREQYF. The chain joins TRBV20-1 to TRBJ2-7; no firm D call. Germline CDR1 DFQATT, CDR2 SNEGSKA (reference sequence). The CDR3 length is 12 residues. Trimming removed 0 bases from V and 7 bases from J, with 10 bases in between.

In its sample, this clonotype was seen many times. The V call is TRBV20-1, the J call TRBJ2-7; D may be TRBD2 (6 bases). V gave up 6 bases and J gave up 7 bases, with 22 bases separating them. Germline V gene data show CDR1 as DFQATT and CDR2 as SNEGSKA (reference sequence). This CDR3 comprises 14 residues. CDR3 in amino acids: CSALTSNVVSEQYF. CDR3 bases: TGCAGTGCCTTGACTAGTAATGTCGTGTCGGAGCAGTACTTC.

The sample holds a few counts of this clonotype. CDR3 loop: CSARDSGDEQYF. In DNA form, the CDR3 reads TGCAGTGCTAGAGATTCTGGAGACGAGCAGTACTTC. The chain joins TRBV20-1 to TRBJ2-5; D is ambiguous. The end of the DNA fits TRBJ2-7 better, so the J call may be wrong. The CDR3 spans 12 residues. Germline CDR1 and CDR2: DFQATT and SNEGSKA (reference sequence).

V gene TRBV5-6 combines with J gene TRBJ2-5, with D unclear. This CDR3 comprises 14 residues. Germline V CDR1 and CDR2: SGHDT, YYEEEE. Trimming took off 0 bases at V and 1 base at J, with 7 bases between the two ends. This CDR3 is CASSLGQTQETQYF. DNA for the CDR3: TGTGCCAGCAGCTTGGGTCAGACCCAAGAGACCCAGTACTTC.

CDR3 sequence: CASTGPGYEQYF. Written as DNA, the CDR3 is TGTGCCAGCACAGGCCCTGGGTACGAGCAGTACTTC. V is TRBV6-1 and J is TRBJ2-7; D is unclear. The CDR3 loop spans 12 amino acids. Trimming shortened V by 7 bases and J by 4 bases, and 11 bases separated the two germline ends. Germline V lookup: CDR1 MNHNS, CDR2 SASEGT.

The V call is TRBV20-1, the J call TRBJ2-4, with 14 nucleotides matching TRBD2. The closer fit of TRBJ2-7 to the DNA end suggests the J call may be wrong. The CDR3 contains 15 residues. Germline assignment: CDR1 DFQATT and CDR2 SNEGSKA (reference sequence). The DNA of the CDR3 is TGCAGTGCTTCAAGACCCGGACTAGCGGGAGGCGAGCAGTACTTC. Translating it yields CSASRPGLAGGEQYF.

This chain links TRBV29-1 with TRBJ2-3; 10 positions match TRBD2. Germline assignment: CDR1 SQVTM and CDR2 ANQGSEA. The CDR3 is made up of 19 amino acids. V lost 6 bases and J lost 0; bases outside the gene matches: 18. CDR3 loop: CSVEPLLAGVWTSTDTQYF. CDR3 nucleotides: TGCAGCGTCGAACCCCTCCTAGCGGGAGTTTGGACTAGCACAGATACGCAGTATTTT.

The chain joins TRBV7-8 to TRBJ2-7, with unresolved D. CDR1 is SGHVS, CDR2 FQNEAQ, per germline. This CDR3 has 16 residues. V lost 5 bases, J lost 5 bases, and 22 bases lay in between. The DNA for the CDR3 is TGTGCCAGCAGCGCAGACGTGTCGAGTCTTGTGGACGAGCAGTACTTC. Its translation: CASSADVSSLVDEQYF.

This clonotype was recorded at least ten times. The chain couples TRBV11-1 to TRBJ2-7; D gene uncertain. The length of the CDR3 is 15 residues. The V gene's germline CDR1 is SGHAT and CDR2 FQDESV (reference sequence). The ends were cut back, 3 bases at V and 5 bases at J, with 17 bases in the middle. The CDR3 region has the DNA TGTGCCAGCAGCTTGGGCCCTCTAGAAGCTAACGAGCAGTACTTC. Amino acid sequence: CASSLGPLEANEQYF. The entire variable domain, with the rest obtained from reference TRBV11-1 and TRBJ2-7, is as follows: EAEVAQSPRYKITEKSQAVAFWCDPISGHATLYWYRQILGQGPELLVQFQDESVVDDSQLPKDRFSAERLKGVDSTLKIQPAELGDSAMYLCASSLGPLEANEQYFGPGTRLTVT.

This clonotype was seen only a few times. The chain links TRBV11-1 to TRBJ2-4; unclear D gene. The assigned J gene may be wrong: the sequence end matches TRBJ2-7 better. The CDR3 runs to 15 residues. Germline CDR1 SGHAT, CDR2 FQDESV (reference sequence). The CDR3 region has the DNA TGTGCCAGCAGCCCCGCGCTAGTCCGACCAGGCGAGCAGTACTTC. Its translation is CASSPALVRPGEQYF.

The rearrangement joins TRBV3-1 to TRBJ2-6; 9 positions agree with TRBD1. V was pared by 5 bases and J by 8 bases, with 1 base of the junction left unmatched. The CDR3 has 13 residues. Germline V lookup: CDR1 LGHDT, CDR2 YNNKEL (reference sequence). This CDR3 is CASSDRGTNVLTF. DNA for the CDR3: TGTGCCAGCAGCGACAGGGGGACCAACGTCCTGACTTTC.

This clonotype was picked up a small number of times. The chain has TRBV10-2 and TRBJ2-3; TRBD2 matches at 13 bases. The CDR3 contains 16 residues. The junction had 8 bases not matched to a gene; V was cut back by 9 bases and J by 2 bases. Germline-derived CDR1 and CDR2 are WSHSY and SAAADI. CDR3 DNA: TGCGCCAGTCGGAGGACTAGCGGGAGCTACACAGATACGCAGTATTTT. Its translation: CASRRTSGSYTDTQYF.